The 13 T cell receptor beta chains given below trace back to one sample, sequenced in a study of radiotherapy plus CTLA-4 blockade in lung cancer. TCRdb keeps only in-frame clones here, not all; method: immunoSEQ multiplex PCR. The sample gives roughly 73,000 clones, about nine tenths of which show up once; 40% is in the top ten. The sequencing here drew on peripheral blood, taken from a patient treated with radiotherapy plus ipilimumab. The receptors shown here come from a human donor with non-small cell lung cancer that progressed on radiotherapy plus ipilimumab.

This chain uses TRBV7-3 with TRBJ2-5; D unresolved. The V end was cut by 1 base, the J end by 0 bases, with 6 bases between. The CDR3 extends over 14 amino acids. Germline lookup yields CDR1 SGHTA and CDR2 FQGTGA. The CDR3 DNA sequence: TGTGCCAGCAGCTTAAATGGGGACCAAGAGACCCAGTACTTC. It is translated as CASSLNGDQETQYF.

The chain joins TRBV19 to TRBJ2-1; 14 bases line up with TRBD2. Per the germline V gene, CDR1 is LNHDA and CDR2 is SQIVND (reference sequence). This CDR3 is built from 17 residues. V was clipped by 3 bases and J by 8 bases; unmatched bases: 9. This CDR3 reads CASSMAEGLAGAYEQFF. The CDR3 DNA follows: TGTGCCAGTAGTATGGCCGAGGGACTAGCGGGAGCGTATGAGCAGTTCTTC. Using reference TRBV19 and TRBJ2-1 for the parts outside the CDR3, the full variable domain is DGGITQSPKYLFRKEGQNVTLSCEQNLNHDAMYWYRQDPGQGLRLIYYSQIVNDFQKGDIAEGYSVSREKKESFPLTVTSAQKNPTAFYLCASSMAEGLAGAYEQFFGPGTRLTVL.

The chain couples TRBV6-5 to TRBJ2-3; TRBD1 might be the D (6 bases). Germline V gives CDR1 MNHEY, CDR2 SVGAGI. Trimming cost V 7 bases and J 11 bases, with 16 bases left between them. The CDR3 runs to 12 residues. The CDR3 DNA reads as TGTGCCAGCACCACAGGGCAAAGGAAGCAGTATTTT. This codes for CASTTGQRKQYF.

The J gene is TRBJ1-5, the V gene TRBV4-1; possibly TRBD1 for D (5 bases). The CDR3 totals 13 residues. V was pared by 4 bases and J by 5 bases, with 9 bases between. Germline CDR1 is MGHRA and CDR2 is YSYEKL. The CDR3 region is CASSRDGDQPQHF. As DNA, the CDR3 is TGCGCCAGCAGCCGGGACGGAGATCAGCCCCAGCATTTT.

In its sample, this clone was seen once. The chain is built from TRBV5-7 and TRBJ2-7; TRBD1 is a possible D gene (6 bases). TRBV5-7 is an ORF, and what it does is uncertain. V was cut by 7 bases and J by 4 bases, with 21 bases left in between. This CDR3 contains 15 residues. The CDR3 here is CASLTGTPSGYEQYF. The CDR3 DNA is TGTGCCAGCCTTACCGGGACACCTTCGGGGTACGAGCAGTACTTC.

This sequence joins TRBV5-1 and TRBJ1-1; D possibly corresponds to TRBD1 (6 bases). This CDR3 has 14 residues. V lost 6 bases and J lost 5, with 17 bases in between. Germline-derived CDR1 and CDR2 are SGHRS and YFSETQ. The CDR3 DNA sequence: TGCGCCAGCACTGACAGGAATGTACGGACTGAAGCTTTCTTT. It encodes CASTDRNVRTEAFF.

The chain links TRBV5-1 to TRBJ2-7, with unresolved D. V lost 0 bases, J lost 2 bases, and 12 bases lay in between. The CDR3 has 15 residues. Looked up from germline, CDR1 is SGHRS and CDR2 is YFSETQ. Written as DNA, the CDR3 is TGCGCCAGCAGCTTGGAGGTCGGACCAACCTACGAGCAGTACTTC. Encoded protein: CASSLEVGPTYEQYF.

The rearrangement links TRBV15 to TRBJ1-1, with a tentative D call TRBD1 (5 bases). In germline, CDR1 is LNHNV, CDR2 YYDKDF (reference sequence). The length of the CDR3 is 14 residues. Trimming stripped 8 bases from V and 1 base from J, with 14 bases between. The CDR3 bases are TGTGCCACCCAACTGGGGCAGGGGAACACTGAAGCTTTCTTT. Residues: CATQLGQGNTEAFF.

The V gene is TRBV29-1, the J gene TRBJ2-2; no definite D call. Trimming took 7 bases from V and 3 from J, leaving 6 bases between them. The CDR3 runs to 11 residues. Germline CDR1 and CDR2: SQVTM and ANQGSEA. The CDR3 reads CSGRDTGELFF. Written as DNA, the CDR3 is TGCAGCGGTAGGGACACCGGGGAGCTGTTTTTT.

The chain joins TRBV4-1 to TRBJ2-1; perhaps TRBD1 as D (6 bases). With 1 base removed from V and 7 bases from J, the gap between germline ends came to 11 bases. From germline, CDR1 is MGHRA and CDR2 YSYEKL. This CDR3 is 14 amino acids long. In DNA form, the CDR3 reads TGCGCCAGCAGCCAAGCAAACAGGGAAAATGAGCAGTTCTTC. Encoded protein: CASSQANRENEQFF.

The genes are TRBV4-1 and TRBJ2-4; 10 nucleotides line up with TRBD2. Germline V gene lookup returns CDR1 MGHRA and CDR2 YSYEKL. The CDR3 runs 17 residues. V shed 2 bases, J shed 5 bases, and the junction held 9 bases outside the gene matches. CDR3 protein: CASSQRLAGVGENIQYF. The CDR3 nucleotides read TGCGCCAGCAGCCAACGCCTAGCGGGAGTAGGGGAAAACATTCAGTACTTC.

The chain combines TRBV4-2 with TRBJ2-7; D is undetermined. CDR1 LGHNA and CDR2 YNFKEQ come from the germline V gene. V lost 0 bases, J lost 3 bases, and 6 bases lay in between. The CDR3 covers 13 residues. This CDR3 reads CASSQETGYEQYV. CDR3 nucleotide sequence: TGTGCCAGCAGCCAAGAGACGGGCTACGAGCAGTACGTC.

The chain couples TRBV11-3 to TRBJ2-5; no clear D. The CDR3 runs 13 residues. The germline V and J ends were trimmed by 1 base and 5 bases, with 8 bases remaining between them. Per the germline V gene, CDR1 is SGHNT and CDR2 is YENEEA. DNA of the CDR3: TGTGCCAGCAGCTTAGGAGTGGATGAGACCCAGTACTTC. This sequence encodes CASSLGVDETQYF.